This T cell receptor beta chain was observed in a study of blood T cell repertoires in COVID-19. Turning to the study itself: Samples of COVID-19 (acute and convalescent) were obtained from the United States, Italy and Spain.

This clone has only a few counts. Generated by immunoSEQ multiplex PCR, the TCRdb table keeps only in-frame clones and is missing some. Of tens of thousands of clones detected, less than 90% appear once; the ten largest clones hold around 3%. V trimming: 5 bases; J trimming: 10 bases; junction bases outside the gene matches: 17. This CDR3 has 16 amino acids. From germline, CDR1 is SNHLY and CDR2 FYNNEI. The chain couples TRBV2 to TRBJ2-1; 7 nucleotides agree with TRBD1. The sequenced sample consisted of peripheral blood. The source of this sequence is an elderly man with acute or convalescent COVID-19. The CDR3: CASSWGSRGPRSEQFF. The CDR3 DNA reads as TGTGCCAGCAGTTGGGGTTCTAGGGGGCCCCGAAGCGAGCAGTTCTTC.